These T cell receptor beta chains were read from a single sample in a study of blood T cell repertoires in COVID-19. Assay: immunoSEQ multiplex PCR; the TCRdb copy retains only in-frame clones and omits some. This table holds about 200,000 clones, 82% found once. Sequenced sample: peripheral blood. The receptors shown here come from a woman aged 80 or older with COVID-19, enrolled during active disease. CDR3s include the opening cysteine and the closing phenylalanine or tryptophan. Each record gives: V gene, J gene, D gene, clone size, CDR3 protein, CDR3 DNA. D genes are given only for firm matches. The listing skips clone size in some rows; elsewhere it reads once, few, many or a size class.

TRBV9	TRBJ1-1	-	once	CASSPRGRTEAFF	TGTGCCAGCAGCCCGCGGGGGAGGACTGAAGCTTTCTTT
TRBV5-1	TRBJ1-6	-	-	CASSLEGDSPLHF	TGCGCCAGCAGCTTGGAGGGGGATTCACCCCTCCACTTT
TRBV6-2/TRBV6-3	TRBJ1-1	-	-	CASSYRGGWRAFF	TGTGCCAGCAGTTACAGGGGCGGATGGCGGGCTTTCTTT
TRBV3-1/TRBV3-2	TRBJ2-3	TRBD2	-	CASSQGGRTDTQYF	TGTGCCAGCAGCCAAGGCGGGAGGACAGATACGCAGTATTTT
TRBV5-6	TRBJ1-4	-	many	CASSPGDREKLFF	TGTGCCAGCAGCCCGGGGGATCGGGAAAAACTGTTTTTT
TRBV30	TRBJ1-5	TRBD1	-	CAWDPGTGGNQPQHF	TGTGCCTGGGATCCGGGGACAGGGGGAAATCAGCCCCAGCATTTT
TRBV18	TRBJ1-3	-	-	CASSPGSSGNTIYF	TGTGCCAGCTCACCAGGGAGCTCTGGAAACACCATATATTTT
TRBV27	TRBJ2-7	-	-	CASSLSVGDEQYF	TGTGCCAGCAGTTTATCGGTAGGGGACGAGCAGTACTTC
TRBV7-2	TRBJ1-5	TRBD1	-	CASSLTGVVQPQHF	TGTGCCAGCAGCTTAACAGGGGTTGTTCAGCCCCAGCATTTT
TRBV20-1	TRBJ1-2	-	-	CSAQTGYGYTF	TGCAGTGCCCAGACAGGCTATGGCTACACCTTC
TRBV4-2	TRBJ2-7	-	-	CASSSGLAYEQYF	TGTGCCAGCAGCTCGGGACTGGCCTACGAGCAGTACTTC
TRBV7-9	TRBJ2-2	-	-	CASSLVYTGELFF	TGTGCCAGCAGTTTAGTCTACACCGGGGAGCTGTTTTTC
TRBV29-1	TRBJ1-1	TRBD1	-	CSVAQGTEAFF	TGCAGCGTTGCACAGGGGACTGAAGCTTTCTTT
TRBV9	TRBJ2-1	-	-	CASSVGGDRLYNEQFF	TGTGCCAGCAGCGTAGGGGGGGACAGACTCTACAATGAGCAGTTCTTC
TRBV6-5	TRBJ2-7	-	-	CASSYSRGGGDEQYF	TGTGCCAGCAGTTACTCGAGAGGCGGGGGCGACGAGCAGTACTTC
TRBV11-2	TRBJ2-5	-	-	CASSLAGAKTQYF	TGTGCCAGCAGCTTAGCTGGAGCCAAGACCCAGTACTTC
TRBV5-1	TRBJ1-1	-	once	CASSPREEVNTEAFF	TGCGCCAGCAGCCCACGTGAGGAGGTGAACACTGAAGCTTTCTTT
TRBV7-9	TRBJ1-3	-	few	CASLKPGVNTIYF	TGTGCCAGCCTTAAACCAGGGGTTAACACCATATATTTT
TRBV18	TRBJ1-2	-	-	CASSPGQINYGYTF	TGTGCCAGCTCACCGGGACAAATAAACTATGGCTACACCTTC
TRBV30	TRBJ1-1	-	-	CAIKMWGRNTEAFF	TGTGCCATAAAGATGTGGGGCCGGAACACTGAAGCTTTCTTT
TRBV5-1	TRBJ1-2	TRBD1	-	CASSLAPGQYNYGYTF	TGCGCCAGCAGCTTGGCCCCGGGACAGTACAACTATGGCTACACCTTC
TRBV5-1	TRBJ1-3	-	-	CASSLEPGTGNTIYF	TGCGCCAGCAGCTTGGAGCCAGGGACTGGAAACACCATATATTTT
TRBV30	TRBJ1-5	TRBD1	once	CAWSVSGGRNQPQHF	TGTGCCTGGAGTGTCTCAGGGGGACGCAATCAGCCCCAGCATTTT
TRBV29-1	TRBJ2-1	-	-	CSVYLTAPGEQFF	TGCAGCGTCTACTTGACAGCCCCAGGTGAGCAGTTCTTC
TRBV3-1/TRBV3-2	TRBJ2-2	-	-	CASSRLAGELFF	TGTGCCAGCAGCCGACTAGCCGGGGAGCTGTTTTTT
TRBV6-2/TRBV6-3	TRBJ1-5	-	-	CASSYWSTNQPQHF	TGTGCCAGCAGTTATTGGTCCACTAATCAGCCCCAGCATTTT
TRBV2	TRBJ1-1	TRBD1	-	CASRETGEAFF	TGTGCCAGCAGGGAGACAGGGGAAGCTTTCTTT
TRBV28	TRBJ2-2	-	-	CASSFGGARITGELFF	TGTGCCAGCAGTTTTGGTGGGGCCCGTATTACCGGGGAGCTGTTTTTT
TRBV4-3	TRBJ2-4	-	many	CASSQDWGANIQYF	TGCGCCAGCAGCCAAGATTGGGGAGCCAACATTCAGTACTTC
TRBV4-3	TRBJ2-7	-	-	CARHPGGSYEQYF	TGCGCCAGACACCCCGGGGGCTCCTACGAGCAGTACTTC
TRBV7-9	TRBJ1-2	-	once	CASSPGQYGYTF	TGTGCCAGCAGCCCAGGACAGTATGGCTACACCTTC
TRBV4-1	TRBJ1-2	-	-	CASSREGGPTLYGYTF	TGCGCCAGCAGCCGGGAGGGAGGACCAACCCTATATGGCTACACCTTC
TRBV18	TRBJ2-7	TRBD2	-	CASSPSGGTSYEQYF	TGTGCCAGCTCACCGTCGGGAGGCACATCCTACGAGCAGTACTTC
TRBV5-8	TRBJ1-6	TRBD1	-	CASSLGAGTGNSPLHF	TGTGCCAGCAGCTTGGGGGCCGGGACAGGGAATTCACCCCTCCACTTT
TRBV5-1	TRBJ1-2	-	-	CASKGDALGGYTF	TGCGCCAGCAAAGGGGATGCTCTTGGGGGCTACACCTTC
TRBV27	TRBJ2-5	TRBD2	-	CASSNRGVTQETQYF	TGTGCCAGCAGTAATCGGGGGGTGACCCAAGAGACCCAGTACTTC
TRBV5-1	TRBJ1-1	-	-	CASSFQTANTEAFF	TGCGCCAGCAGCTTCCAAACAGCGAACACTGAAGCTTTCTTT
TRBV9	TRBJ2-3	-	-	CASSSRQGISTDTQYF	TGTGCCAGCAGCTCAAGGCAGGGGATTAGCACAGATACGCAGTATTTT
TRBV10-3	TRBJ1-1	-	-	CASAFGTPRLEAFF	TGTGCCTCGGCCTTCGGGACTCCTCGCCTTGAAGCTTTCTTT
TRBV19	TRBJ1-3	-	few	CATARQFFSGNTIYF	TGTGCCACCGCGCGGCAGTTTTTCTCTGGAAACACCATATATTTT
TRBV7-3	TRBJ2-7	TRBD2	-	CASRTIAGVFYEQYF	TGTGCCAGCAGGACAATAGCGGGAGTATTTTACGAGCAGTACTTC
TRBV6-5	TRBJ1-6	-	-	CASSNRDLSSPLHF	TGTGCCAGCAGTAACAGGGACCTGAGCTCACCCCTCCACTTT
TRBV28	TRBJ2-2	-	-	CASSGQGKAGELFF	TGTGCCAGCAGTGGTCAGGGGAAGGCCGGGGAGCTGTTTTTT
TRBV5-1	TRBJ2-2	-	few	CASSLYPGTGELFF	TGCGCCAGCAGCTTGTATCCAGGTACCGGGGAGCTGTTTTTT
TRBV3-1/TRBV3-2	TRBJ1-1	TRBD1	-	CASSPGTGWGRTEAFF	TGTGCCAGCAGCCCCGGGACAGGATGGGGTAGGACTGAAGCTTTCTTT
TRBV11-2	TRBJ2-7	TRBD2	-	CASRGLGIHEQYF	TGTGCCAGCAGGGGACTAGGTATCCACGAGCAGTACTTC
TRBV27	TRBJ1-2	-	-	CASSSRTDYGYTF	TGTGCCAGCAGTTCCCGGACAGATTATGGCTACACCTTC
TRBV27	TRBJ1-2	-	-	CASSFGEGVGYTF	TGTGCCAGCAGTTTCGGGGAGGGGGTTGGCTACACCTTC
TRBV7-3	TRBJ2-2	TRBD2	-	CASSSGTRIPRELFF	TGTGCCAGCAGCTCCGGGACTAGGATCCCCCGGGAGCTGTTTTTT
TRBV5-1	TRBJ1-5	TRBD1	-	CASSPGTGNNQPQHF	TGCGCCAGCAGCCCGGGGACAGGCAACAATCAGCCCCAGCATTTT
TRBV28	TRBJ2-3	TRBD2	-	CASSLISGSTDTQYF	TGTGCCAGCAGTTTGATTAGCGGGAGTACAGATACGCAGTATTTT
TRBV4-2	TRBJ1-2	-	-	CASSPSGRGPGYGYTF	TGTGCCAGCAGCCCCTCGGGGAGGGGCCCTGGCTATGGCTACACCTTC
TRBV7-8	TRBJ2-3	TRBD2	-	CASSLTSGRLTDTQYF	TGTGCCAGCAGCTTGACTAGCGGGAGACTCACAGATACGCAGTATTTT
TRBV3-1/TRBV3-2	TRBJ2-3	-	-	CASSQEGLTQYF	TGTGCCAGCAGCCAAGAGGGGCTGACGCAGTATTTT
TRBV29-1	TRBJ2-3	-	once	CSAVPPPSGTDTQYF	TGCAGCGCCGTCCCCCCCCCTAGCGGCACAGATACGCAGTATTTT
TRBV7-3	TRBJ2-2	TRBD2	few	CASSRTSGTGELFF	TGTGCCAGCAGCAGGACTAGCGGGACCGGGGAGCTGTTTTTT
TRBV18	TRBJ2-2	TRBD1	-	CASSGQGVNTGELFF	TGTGCCAGCTCAGGCCAGGGGGTGAACACCGGGGAGCTGTTTTTT
TRBV11-3	TRBJ1-4	-	-	CASSLAGIYEKLFF	TGTGCCAGCAGCTTAGCAGGGATTTATGAAAAACTGTTTTTT
TRBV5-1	TRBJ2-3	-	-	CASRRERRGTDTQYF	TGCGCCAGCAGACGGGAGCGAAGAGGGACAGATACGCAGTATTTT